This T cell receptor (beta chain) was retrieved from a study of T cell repertoires in cytomegalovirus infection. TCRdb called the reads again in MiXCR, with one record for every CDR3 protein. The table records more than 350,000 distinct CDR3 sequences, roughly 30% of them present only once. This clonotype was observed a few times. Trimming took 4 bases from V and 6 from J, leaving 27 bases between them. Germline loops: CDR1 MDHEN, CDR2 SYDVKM. The CDR3 contains 18 residues. Sequencing was done on a sample of PBMCs. The TCR was taken from a human donor in good health (CMV status not recorded). Some clones in this sample may be carry-over from other donors' samples. The chain couples TRBV28 to TRBJ1-1; TRBD1 is a possible D gene (5 bases). The CDR3 protein is CASSSSRWQGGGVPEAFF. CDR3 nucleotide sequence: TGTGCCAGCAGTTCCTCACGTTGGCAGGGAGGCGGGGTGCCTGAAGCTTTCTTT. The whole variable domain, remainder taken from reference TRBV28 and TRBJ1-1, is DVKVTQSSRYLVKRTGEKVFLECVQDMDHENMFWYRQDPGLGLRLIYFSYDVKMKEKGDIPEGYSVSREKKERFSLILESASTNQTSMYLCASSSSRWQGGGVPEAFFGQGTRLTVV.